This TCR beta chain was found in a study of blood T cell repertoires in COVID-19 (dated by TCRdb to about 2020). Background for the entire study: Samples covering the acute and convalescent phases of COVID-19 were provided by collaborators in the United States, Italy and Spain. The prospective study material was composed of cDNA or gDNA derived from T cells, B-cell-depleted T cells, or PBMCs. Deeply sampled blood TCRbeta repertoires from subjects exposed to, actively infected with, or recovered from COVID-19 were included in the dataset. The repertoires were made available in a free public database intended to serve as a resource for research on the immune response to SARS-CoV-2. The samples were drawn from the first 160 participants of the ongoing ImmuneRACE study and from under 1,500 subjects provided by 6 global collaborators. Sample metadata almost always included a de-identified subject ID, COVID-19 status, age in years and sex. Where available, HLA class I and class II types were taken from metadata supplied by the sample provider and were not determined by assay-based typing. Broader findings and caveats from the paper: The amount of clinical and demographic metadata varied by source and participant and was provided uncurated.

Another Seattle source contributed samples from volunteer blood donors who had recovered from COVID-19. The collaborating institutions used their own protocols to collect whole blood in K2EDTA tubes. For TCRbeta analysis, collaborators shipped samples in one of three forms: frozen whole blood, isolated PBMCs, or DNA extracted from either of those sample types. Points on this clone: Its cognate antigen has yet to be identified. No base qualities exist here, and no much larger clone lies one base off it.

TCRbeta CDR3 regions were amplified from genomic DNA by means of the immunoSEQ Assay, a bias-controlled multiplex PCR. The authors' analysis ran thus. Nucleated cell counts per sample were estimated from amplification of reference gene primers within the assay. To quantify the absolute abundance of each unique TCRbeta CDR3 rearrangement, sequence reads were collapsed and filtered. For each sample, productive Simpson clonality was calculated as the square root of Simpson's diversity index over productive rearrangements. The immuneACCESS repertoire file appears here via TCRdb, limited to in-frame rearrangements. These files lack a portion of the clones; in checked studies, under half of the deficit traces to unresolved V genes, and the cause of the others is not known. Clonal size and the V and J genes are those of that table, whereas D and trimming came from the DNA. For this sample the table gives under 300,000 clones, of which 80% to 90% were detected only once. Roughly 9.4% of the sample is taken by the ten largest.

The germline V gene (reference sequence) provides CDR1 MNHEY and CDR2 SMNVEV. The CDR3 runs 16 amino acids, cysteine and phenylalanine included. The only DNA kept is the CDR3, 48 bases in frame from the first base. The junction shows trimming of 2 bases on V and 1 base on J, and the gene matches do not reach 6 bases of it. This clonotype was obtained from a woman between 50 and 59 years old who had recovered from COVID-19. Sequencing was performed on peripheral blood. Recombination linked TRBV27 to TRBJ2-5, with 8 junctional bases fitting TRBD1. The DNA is TGTGCCAGCAGTTTACGCCCGGACAGGGCCCAAGAGACCCAGTACTTC. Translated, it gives CASSLRPDRAQETQYF.